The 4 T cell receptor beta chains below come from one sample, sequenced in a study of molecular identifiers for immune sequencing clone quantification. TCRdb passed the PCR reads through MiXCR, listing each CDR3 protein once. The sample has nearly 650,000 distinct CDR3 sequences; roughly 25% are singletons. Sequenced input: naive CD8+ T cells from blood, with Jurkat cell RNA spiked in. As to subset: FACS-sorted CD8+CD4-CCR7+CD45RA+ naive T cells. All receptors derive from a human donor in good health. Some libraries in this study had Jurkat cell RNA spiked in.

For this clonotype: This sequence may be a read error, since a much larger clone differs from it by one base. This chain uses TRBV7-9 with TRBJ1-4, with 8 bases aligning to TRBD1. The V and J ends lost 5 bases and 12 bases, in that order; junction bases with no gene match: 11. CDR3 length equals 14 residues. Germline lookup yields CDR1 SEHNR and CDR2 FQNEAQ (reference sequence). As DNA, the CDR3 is TGTGCCAGCAGCCAAGGGACAGGCCGGGGGGAACTGTTTTTT. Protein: CASSQGTGRGELFF.

This chain's CDR3 is CASSLLSGASEPQHF. Written as DNA, the CDR3 is TGTGCCAGCAGCTTACTTAGCGGAGCCTCGGAACCCCAGCATTTT. This rearrangement joins TRBV7-6 to TRBJ1-5; unclear D gene. Germline V gene sequence: CDR1 SGHVS, CDR2 FNYEAQ. The CDR3 loop spans 15 amino acids. V shed 2 bases and J shed 10 bases, with 18 bases lying between them. Filled out from reference TRBV7-6 and TRBJ1-5, the complete variable domain reads GAGVSQSPRYKVTKRGQDVALRCDPISGHVSLYWYRQALGQGPEFLTYFNYEAQQDKSGLPNDRFSAERPEGSISTLTIQRTEQRDSAMYRCASSLLSGASEPQHFGDGTRLSIL.

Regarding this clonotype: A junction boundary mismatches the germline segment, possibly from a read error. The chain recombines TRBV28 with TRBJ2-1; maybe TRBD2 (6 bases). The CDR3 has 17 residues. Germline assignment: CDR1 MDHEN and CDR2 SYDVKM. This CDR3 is CASSLTGTLSSYNERFF. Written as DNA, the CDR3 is TGTGCCAGCAGTTTAACCGGGACTTTGAGCTCCTACAATGAGCGGTTCTTC.

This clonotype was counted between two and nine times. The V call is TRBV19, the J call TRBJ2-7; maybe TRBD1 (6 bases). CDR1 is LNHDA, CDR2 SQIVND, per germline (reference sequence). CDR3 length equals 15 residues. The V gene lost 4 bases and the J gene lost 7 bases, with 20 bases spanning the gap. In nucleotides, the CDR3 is TGTGCCAGTAGTACGGGCGGACGGTCCCAGGGGGAGCAGTACTTC. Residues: CASSTGGRSQGEQYF.